The clone carrying this TCR beta chain turned up a few times. This entry belongs to a study of cytomegalovirus exposure and HLA in healthy donors. Primers: 60 Vbeta forward and 13 Jbeta reverse. TCRdb's copy holds only in-frame clones and misses some; the assay was immunoSEQ multiplex PCR. The table shows roughly 160,000 clones, with more than 60% occurring only once. Germline V gene data show CDR1 as SGHTA and CDR2 as FQGNSA. V shed 1 base, J shed 5 bases, and the junction held 3 bases outside the gene matches. This CDR3 contains 14 residues. The sample taken for sequencing was PBMCs. The rearrangement links TRBV7-2 to TRBJ2-5, with 8 bases identical to TRBD2. The TCR comes from a woman in her thirties or forties in good health and CMV-seropositive. The CDR3 is CASSLGGLGETQYF. The CDR3 nucleotides read TGTGCCAGCAGCTTAGGGGGACTAGGGGAGACCCAGTACTTC.